One and the same sample provided the 2 T cell receptor beta chains below, sequenced in a study of human T cells and chemical hapten exposure. A single record per CDR3 protein comes from TCRdb applying MiXCR to the RACE reads. The sample includes about 140,000 distinct CDR3 sequences, 10% to 15% seen only once; the top ten take around 1.4%. The time point: patch test 2, 6 weeks after DPC sensitization. Documented treatment: therapeutic diphenylcyclopropenone sensitization with weekly scalp DPC. Source: whole blood, taken in connection with sensitization to the hapten diphenylcyclopropenone (DPC). The receptors here all came from a woman aged 50 to 65 with alopecia areata. Some clones in this sample may be carry-over from other donors' samples.

This clonotype was recorded many times. The rearrangement uses TRBV24-1 and TRBJ2-1, with D unresolved. Germline V gene sequence: CDR1 KGHDR, CDR2 SFDVKD. The CDR3 extends over 14 amino acids. Deletions cut 4 bases from V and 2 bases from J, with 8 bases between. The CDR3 nucleotides read TGTGCCACCAGTGACGAGAACCCCTACAATGAGCAGTTCTTC. This gives the protein CATSDENPYNEQFF.

This clonotype was recorded a few times. The V call is TRBV7-2, the J call TRBJ1-6, with 8 bases identical to TRBD1. There are 16 residues in the CDR3. J lost 6 bases, V lost 0 bases, and 4 bases had no gene match. CDR1 SGHTA and CDR2 FQGNSA come from the germline V gene. As DNA, the CDR3 is TGTGCCAGCAGCTTAGCCGGGACAGGTGGTAATTCACCCCTCCACTTT. It encodes CASSLAGTGGNSPLHF.